The 27 T cell receptor beta chains reported below all come from one sample, sequenced in a study of T-cell memory formation after mild COVID-19. MiXCR, run by TCRdb on the 5' RACE reads, gives a single entry per CDR3 protein. Among roughly 350,000 distinct CDR3 sequences listed, roughly 21% were seen once. The specimen sequenced was PBMCs or a T cell subset sorted from them (not recorded which). The source is an adult woman who had mild COVID-19 (a few samples of this study predate the infection). Cell type and time point are not known.

This clonotype occurred a few times. This chain links TRBV15 with TRBJ2-3, with TRBD2 matching over 11 bases. The CDR3 runs to 16 residues. Trimming removed 0 bases from V and 7 bases from J; junction bases left unmatched: 6. Germline values: CDR1 LNHNV, CDR2 YYDKDF (reference sequence). The CDR3 region has the DNA TGTGCCACCAGCAGAGAACTAGCGGGAGCTTCACATACGCAGTATTTT. As protein: CATSRELAGASHTQYF.

J is TRBJ2-1 and V is TRBV12-3 or TRBV12-4, with 10 bases matching TRBD2. Trimming at V came to 3 bases and at J to 6 bases, leaving 5 bases not matched to a gene. The CDR3 is made up of 15 amino acids. Written as DNA, the CDR3 is TGTGCCAGCAGTTTGAGCGGGGGGGCCCGCAATGAGCAGTTCTTC. Amino acids: CASSLSGGARNEQFF.

In its sample, this clonotype was seen many times. CDR3 protein: CATSLGQINTGELFF. The CDR3 coding sequence is TGTGCCACCAGCCTTGGACAGATCAACACCGGGGAGCTGTTTTTT. The rearrangement joins TRBV24-1 to TRBJ2-2, with a weak D call TRBD1 (6 bases). Germline lookup yields CDR1 KGHDR and CDR2 SFDVKD. V lost 7 bases, J lost 2 bases, and 13 bases lay in between. The CDR3 is 15 amino acids.

The rearrangement joins TRBV14 to TRBJ1-3, with D uncertain. The V gene lost 4 bases and the J gene lost 0 bases, with 7 bases spanning the gap. The CDR3 sequence is 14 residues long. In germline, CDR1 is SGHDN, CDR2 FVKESK. CDR3 amino acids: CASSPQFSGNTIYF. CDR3 DNA sequence: TGTGCCAGCAGCCCACAGTTCTCTGGAAACACCATATATTTT.

V gene TRBV19 combines with J gene TRBJ1-6; TRBD1 agrees at 7 bases. Looked up from germline, CDR1 is LNHDA and CDR2 is SQIVND (reference sequence). V shed 6 bases and J 7 bases; nucleotides not matched to a gene: 9. This CDR3 spans 15 amino acids. DNA of the CDR3: TGTGCCAGTAGAATCGCGCAGGGGGGAAATTCACCCCTCCACTTT. This gives the protein CASRIAQGGNSPLHF.

This clonotype was detected a few times. The V and J genes are TRBV7-2 and TRBJ2-3, with D tentatively TRBD1 or TRBD2 (6 bases each). Between the trimmed V and J ends, which lost 5 bases and 4 bases, there was a span of 13 bases. Germline V gene data show CDR1 as SGHTA and CDR2 as FQGNSA. The CDR3 is 14 amino acids. As DNA, the CDR3 is TGTGCCAGCAGCGCCGCTAGGGGGGCAGATACGCAGTATTTT. Translation: CASSAARGADTQYF. The whole variable domain, filled in from reference TRBV7-2 and TRBJ2-3, reads GAGVSQSPSNKVTEKGKDVELRCDPISGHTALYWYRQSLGQGLEFLIYFQGNSAPDKSGLPSDRFSAERTGGSVSTLTIQRTQQEDSAVYLCASSAARGADTQYFGPGTRLTVL.

In this sample, this clonotype turned up a few times. The V gene is TRBV5-1, the J gene TRBJ1-1; 10 positions agree with TRBD1. The CDR3 consists of 14 residues. J gave up 7 bases and V 4 bases, and 7 bases lay outside the gene matches. Germline V CDR1 and CDR2: SGHRS, YFSETQ. The CDR3 DNA sequence: TGCGCCAGCAGCGACCCGACAGGGGGCCTTGAAGCTTTCTTT. Translation: CASSDPTGGLEAFF.

A few counts support this clonotype. The chain joins TRBV23-1 to TRBJ2-7; D is uncertain. TRBV23-1 is an ORF, with its function uncertain. V shed 1 base and J shed 0 bases, with 13 bases lying between them. The length of the CDR3 is 16 residues. The CDR3 bases are TGCGCCAGCAGTCAATATGGCAGATTTGACTCCTACGAGCAGTACTTC. This codes for CASSQYGRFDSYEQYF.

Only a few counts were recorded for this clonotype. The chain carries TRBV20-1 and TRBJ2-5, with D hard to call. The CDR3 contains 12 residues. Trimming took off 1 base at V and 5 bases at J, with 8 bases between the two ends. Germline V gene lookup returns CDR1 DFQATT and CDR2 SNEGSKA (reference sequence). CDR3 sequence: CSARGLDETQYF. The CDR3 nucleotides read TGCAGTGCTAGAGGGCTAGATGAGACCCAGTACTTC.

The chain couples TRBV2 to TRBJ1-2; the D is unclear. The length of the CDR3 is 14 residues. Germline V gives CDR1 SNHLY, CDR2 FYNNEI. V was shortened by 2 bases and J by 8 bases, with 15 bases between the two germline ends. CDR3 DNA: TGTGCCAGCAGTGAACCCACCGTCATGATGGGCTACACCTTC. This codes for CASSEPTVMMGYTF.

This clonotype has only a few counts. This chain connects TRBV7-9 to TRBJ1-4; possible D gene TRBD1, 6 bases. Per the germline V gene, CDR1 is SEHNR and CDR2 is FQNEAQ (reference sequence). With 5 bases removed from V and 8 bases from J, the gap between germline ends came to 15 bases. The CDR3 is 14 residues long. Written as DNA, the CDR3 is TGTGCCAGCAGCAGGGGGGCTGTCACGGAAAAACTGTTTTTT. Residues: CASSRGAVTEKLFF.

This clonotype was recorded at least ten times. This chain uses TRBV2 with TRBJ1-1; D possibly corresponds to TRBD1 (6 bases). The CDR3 totals 14 residues. Germline CDR1 reads SNHLY; CDR2 reads FYNNEI. V was trimmed by 4 bases and J by 0 bases, leaving 9 bases between them. The CDR3 DNA reads TGTGCCAGCAGTGGCGGGACAATGAACACTGAAGCTTTCTTT. Translation: CASSGGTMNTEAFF.

The DNA for the CDR3 is TGTGCCAGCAGCTTAGACCGACTAGCGGTAACCAATGAGCAGTTCTTC. This sequence encodes CASSLDRLAVTNEQFF. The gene calls are TRBV7-9 and TRBJ2-1; 9 bases are a match to TRBD2. This CDR3 spans 16 amino acids. With V trimmed by 1 base and J by 6 bases, 7 bases remained unmatched. The V gene's germline CDR1 is SEHNR and CDR2 FQNEAQ (reference sequence).

The table lists this clonotype with a few counts. The rearrangement uses TRBV15 and TRBJ2-7, with D perhaps matching TRBD1 (5 bases). The CDR3 extends over 12 amino acids. The germline V gene has CDR1 LNHNV and CDR2 YYDKDF (reference sequence). The germline V and J ends were trimmed by 2 bases and 5 bases, with 7 bases remaining between them. The CDR3 is CATSRQGHEQYF. The DNA for the CDR3 is TGTGCCACCAGCAGACAGGGCCACGAGCAGTACTTC.

The J gene is TRBJ2-2, the V gene TRBV9, with D possibly TRBD1 on 5 matching bases. The CDR3 contains 14 residues. Germline CDR1 SGDLS, CDR2 YYNGEE. V was cut by 4 bases and J by 2 bases, with 9 bases left in between. DNA of the CDR3: TGTGCCAGCAGCAGGGGCCCAAACACCGGGGAGCTGTTTTTT. The encoded protein is CASSRGPNTGELFF.

This clonotype was recorded many times. This chain links TRBV11-3 with TRBJ2-1, with a weak D call TRBD2 (6 bases). Germline values: CDR1 SGHNT, CDR2 YENEEA. Trimming removed 5 bases from V and 1 base from J, with 15 bases in between. CDR3 size: 16 residues. The CDR3 loop is CASSAAGTLSYNEQFF. The DNA of the CDR3 is TGTGCCAGCAGCGCCGCCGGGACTTTGTCCTACAATGAGCAGTTCTTC.

This clonotype was counted a few times. The J gene is TRBJ2-2, the V gene TRBV24-1; 9 nucleotides agree with TRBD1. Germline assignment: CDR1 KGHDR and CDR2 SFDVKD. Trimming removed 4 bases from V and 0 bases from J; junction bases left unmatched: 14. The CDR3 is made up of 20 amino acids. The CDR3 DNA sequence: TGTGCCACCAGTGACCACCGGGACAGGGACGAACTGACGAACACCGGGGAGCTGTTTTTT. Protein sequence: CATSDHRDRDELTNTGELFF.

In its sample, this clonotype was seen many times. The chain combines TRBV7-2 with TRBJ2-4; maybe TRBD1 (5 bases). V dropped 5 bases and J dropped 0 bases, with 14 bases sitting between them. CDR1 is SGHTA and CDR2 is FQGNSA in the germline V gene. This CDR3 has 16 residues. CDR3 sequence reads: CASSIRQTLAKNIQYF. The CDR3, as DNA: TGTGCCAGCAGCATCCGACAGACCCTAGCCAAAAACATTCAGTACTTC.

The chain has TRBV6-5 and TRBJ2-1; possibly TRBD2 for D (5 bases). The CDR3 contains 15 residues. V shed 6 bases and J shed 8 bases, with 20 bases lying between them. In germline, CDR1 is MNHEY, CDR2 SVGAGI. The CDR3: CASSVTSPSDHEQFF. CDR3 DNA: TGTGCCAGCAGCGTAACTAGTCCCTCGGACCATGAGCAGTTCTTC.

The gene calls are TRBV9 and TRBJ1-1, with D maybe TRBD1 (5 bases). V was shortened by 0 bases and J by 3 bases, with 12 bases between the two germline ends. This CDR3 has 15 residues. Germline CDR1 is SGDLS and CDR2 is YYNGEE. This chain's CDR3 is CASSVEGTVDTEAFF. Here the CDR3 DNA reads TGTGCCAGCAGCGTAGAAGGGACGGTGGACACTGAAGCTTTCTTT.

The chain employs TRBV19 and TRBJ2-1, with D possibly matching TRBD2 (5 bases). This CDR3 is 15 amino acids long. V shed 3 bases and J shed 0 bases, with 9 bases lying between them. Germline V gene lookup returns CDR1 LNHDA and CDR2 SQIVND (reference sequence). CDR3 DNA: TGTGCCAGTAGTATGGTAGGGAGCTCCTACAATGAGCAGTTCTTC. This encodes CASSMVGSSYNEQFF.

This rearrangement joins TRBV9 to TRBJ1-1; D may be TRBD1 (5 bases). CDR1 and CDR2 (germline): SGDLS, YYNGEE. The CDR3 covers 15 residues. Trimming shortened V by 0 bases and J by 0 bases, and 9 bases separated the two germline ends. The CDR3 DNA sequence: TGTGCCAGCAGCGTAGGAGGAGGGGTGAACACTGAAGCTTTCTTT. It translates to CASSVGGGVNTEAFF.

This clonotype appeared a few times. The J gene is TRBJ2-5, the V gene TRBV6-2 or TRBV6-3; 7 positions agree with TRBD2. Germline assignment: CDR1 MNHEY and CDR2 SVGEGT. Unmatched junction bases numbered 4, after V lost 2 bases and J lost 4 bases. The CDR3 totals 14 residues. The CDR3 sequence is CASSYEGGVETQYF. CDR3 sequence (DNA): TGTGCCAGCAGTTACGAGGGAGGGGTAGAGACCCAGTACTTC.

This chain joins TRBV12-3 or TRBV12-4 and TRBJ1-3; unclear D gene. This CDR3 has 14 amino acids. V was trimmed by 6 bases and J by 1 base, leaving 10 bases between them. The CDR3 sequence is CASSPRVSGNTIYF. CDR3 coding DNA: TGTGCCAGCAGCCCGAGGGTATCTGGAAACACCATATATTTT.

This chain uses TRBV9 with TRBJ2-1; 7 nucleotides line up with TRBD1. The CDR3 is 13 residues long. Germline V gene sequence: CDR1 SGDLS, CDR2 YYNGEE. V lost 4 bases to trimming and J lost 8 bases; unmatched junction nucleotides: 6. The CDR3 DNA reads TGTGCCAGCAGCCCCTCGACAGGGTATGAGCAGTTCTTC. It specifies CASSPSTGYEQFF.

The genes are TRBV7-9 and TRBJ2-4; 8 bases are shared with TRBD2. Per germline, CDR1 SEHNR and CDR2 FQNEAQ (reference sequence). V gave up 4 bases and J gave up 2 bases; unmatched junction bases: 7. The length of the CDR3 is 16 residues. The CDR3 spells CASSWGLAGTKNIQYF. As DNA, the CDR3 is TGTGCCAGCAGCTGGGGGTTAGCGGGGACCAAAAACATTCAGTACTTC.

The genes are TRBV30 and TRBJ1-1; the match to TRBD1 covers 9 bases. The CDR3 contains 15 residues. The germline CDR1 and CDR2 sequences are GTSNPN and SVGIG (reference sequence). V lost 5 bases and J lost 5; bases outside the gene matches: 12. The CDR3 coding sequence is TGTGCCTGGGAGGGATTTACAGGGGGCTGGACTGAAGCTTTCTTT. This gives the protein CAWEGFTGGWTEAFF.